Listed below are T cell receptor beta chains from one sample, sequenced in a study of T cell repertoires in cytomegalovirus infection. No antigen has been identified for these receptors. One entry per CDR3 protein, called by TCRdb with MiXCR from the reads. The table includes roughly 130,000 distinct CDR3 sequences, 20% to 30% detected once. The sequenced sample was PBMCs, sequenced either directly or after in vitro stimulation (not recorded which). All receptors derive from a human donor in good health (CMV status not recorded). Some clones in this sample may be carry-over from other donors' samples. Each CDR3 is given with its conserved first and last residue. The D gene is left open where the match is weak. Only part of the rows carry a size: once, few, many, or a class if the clone is expanded.

DNA	CDR3	V	size	D	J
TGTGCCAGCAGCTTAGGCGGGAGAGGAAATGAGCAGTTCTTC	CASSLGGRGNEQFF	TRBV7-8	many	TRBD2	TRBJ2-1
TGTGCCAGCAGCTTAGACAGTCCCGAGCAGTTCTTC	CASSLDSPEQFF	TRBV11-3	-	-	TRBJ2-1
TGTGCCAGCAGCTTGGAAGGACAGGGTAACACTGAAGCTTTCTTT	CASSLEGQGNTEAFF	TRBV5-4	-	TRBD1	TRBJ1-1
TGTGCCAGCAGCCCCAACCGAGGGCGGGGGAATGAGCAGTTCTTC	CASSPNRGRGNEQFF	TRBV7-2	-	TRBD2	TRBJ2-1
TGTGCCAGCAGCTTTAGCGTCGGGGTGGGTCAGCCCCAGCATTTT	CASSFSVGVGQPQHF	TRBV7-2	many	-	TRBJ1-5
TGTGCCAGCACAGCGGGTACTAGCACAGATACGCAGTATTTT	CASTAGTSTDTQYF	TRBV12-3/TRBV12-4	-	-	TRBJ2-3
TGTGCCAGCAGCTTGACGAACACTGAAGCTTTCTTT	CASSLTNTEAFF	TRBV5-6	-	-	TRBJ1-1
TGTGCCAGCAGCCAGGATGGCAGCACAGATACGCAGTATTTT	CASSQDGSTDTQYF	TRBV5-4	few	-	TRBJ2-3
TGTGCCAGCAGCCGACAGGGCAATGAGCAGTTCTTC	CASSRQGNEQFF	TRBV7-2	-	TRBD1	TRBJ2-1
TGTGCCAGTACAACCGTCCGTAGCAATCAGCCCCAGCATTTT	CASTTVRSNQPQHF	TRBV19	-	-	TRBJ1-5